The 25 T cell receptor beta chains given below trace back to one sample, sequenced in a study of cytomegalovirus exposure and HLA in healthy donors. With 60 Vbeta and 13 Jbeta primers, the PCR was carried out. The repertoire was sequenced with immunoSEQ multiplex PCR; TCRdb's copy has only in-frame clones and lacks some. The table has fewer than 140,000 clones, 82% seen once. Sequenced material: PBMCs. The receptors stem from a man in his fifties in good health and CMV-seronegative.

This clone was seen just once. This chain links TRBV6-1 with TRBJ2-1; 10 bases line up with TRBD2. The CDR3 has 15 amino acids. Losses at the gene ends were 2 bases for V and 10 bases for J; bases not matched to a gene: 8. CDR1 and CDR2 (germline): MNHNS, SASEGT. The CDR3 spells CASSEPAGGPREQFF. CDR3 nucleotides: TGTGCCAGCAGTGAACCAGCGGGGGGGCCGAGGGAGCAGTTCTTC.

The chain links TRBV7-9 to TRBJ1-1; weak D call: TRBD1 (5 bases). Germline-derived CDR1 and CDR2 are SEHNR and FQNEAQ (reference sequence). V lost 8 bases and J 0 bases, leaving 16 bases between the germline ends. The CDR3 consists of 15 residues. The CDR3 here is CASPGGGPMNTEAFF. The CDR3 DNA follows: TGTGCCAGCCCTGGGGGGGGACCCATGAACACTGAAGCTTTCTTT.

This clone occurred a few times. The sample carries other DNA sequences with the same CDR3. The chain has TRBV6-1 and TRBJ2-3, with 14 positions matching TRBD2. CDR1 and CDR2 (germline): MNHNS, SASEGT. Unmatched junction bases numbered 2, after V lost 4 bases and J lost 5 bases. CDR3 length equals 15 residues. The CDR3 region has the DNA TGTGCCAGCAGTGGACTAGCGGGGGGGGGAGATACGCAGTATTTT. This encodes CASSGLAGGGDTQYF.

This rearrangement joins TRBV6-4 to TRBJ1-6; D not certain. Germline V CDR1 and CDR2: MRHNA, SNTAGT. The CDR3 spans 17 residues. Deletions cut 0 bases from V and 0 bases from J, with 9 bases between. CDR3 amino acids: CASSDSSYPSYNSPLHF. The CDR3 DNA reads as TGTGCCAGCAGTGACTCGAGCTACCCCTCCTATAATTCACCCCTCCACTTT.

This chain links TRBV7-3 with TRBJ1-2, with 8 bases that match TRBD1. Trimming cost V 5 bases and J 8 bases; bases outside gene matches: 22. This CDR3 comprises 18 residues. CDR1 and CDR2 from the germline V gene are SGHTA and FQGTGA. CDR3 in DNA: TGTGCCAGCAGCCCGGTTGGACGTGATGACCAGGGGGCAAGGGGCTACACCTTC. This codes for CASSPVGRDDQGARGYTF.

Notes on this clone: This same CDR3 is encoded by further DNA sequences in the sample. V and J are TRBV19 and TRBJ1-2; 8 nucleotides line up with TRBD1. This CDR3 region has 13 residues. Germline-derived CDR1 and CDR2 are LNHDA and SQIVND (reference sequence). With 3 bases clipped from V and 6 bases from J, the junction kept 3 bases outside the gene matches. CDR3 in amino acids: CASSIGTGDGYTF. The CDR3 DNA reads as TGTGCCAGTAGTATCGGGACAGGCGATGGCTACACCTTC. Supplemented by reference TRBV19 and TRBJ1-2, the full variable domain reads DGGITQSPKYLFRKEGQNVTLSCEQNLNHDAMYWYRQDPGQGLRLIYYSQIVNDFQKGDIAEGYSVSREKKESFPLTVTSAQKNPTAFYLCASSIGTGDGYTFGSGTRLTVV.

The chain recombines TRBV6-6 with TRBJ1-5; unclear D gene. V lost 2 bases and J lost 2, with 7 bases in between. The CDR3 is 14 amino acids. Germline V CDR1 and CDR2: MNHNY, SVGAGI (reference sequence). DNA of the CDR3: TGTGCCAGCAGTTACCCCGGGGGCAATCAGCCCCAGCATTTT. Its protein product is CASSYPGGNQPQHF.

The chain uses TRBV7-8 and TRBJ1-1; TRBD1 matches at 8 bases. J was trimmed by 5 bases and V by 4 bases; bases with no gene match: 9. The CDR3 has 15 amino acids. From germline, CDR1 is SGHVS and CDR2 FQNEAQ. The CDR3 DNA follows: TGTGCCAGCAGCTCCCGGACAGGGAGGGGGACTGAAGCTTTCTTT. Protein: CASSSRTGRGTEAFF.

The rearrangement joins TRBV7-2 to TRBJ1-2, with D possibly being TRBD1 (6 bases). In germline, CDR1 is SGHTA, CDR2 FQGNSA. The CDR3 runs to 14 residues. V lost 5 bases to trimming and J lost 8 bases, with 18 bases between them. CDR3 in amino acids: CASSGAGGPKGYTF. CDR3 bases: TGTGCCAGCAGCGGGGCGGGGGGCCCAAAAGGCTACACCTTC.

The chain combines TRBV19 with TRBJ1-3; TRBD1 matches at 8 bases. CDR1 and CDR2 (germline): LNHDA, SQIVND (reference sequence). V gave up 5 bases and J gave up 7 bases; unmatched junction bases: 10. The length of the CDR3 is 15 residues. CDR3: CASSPPPDRGNTIYF. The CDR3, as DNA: TGTGCCAGTAGTCCCCCCCCCGACAGGGGCAACACCATATATTTT.

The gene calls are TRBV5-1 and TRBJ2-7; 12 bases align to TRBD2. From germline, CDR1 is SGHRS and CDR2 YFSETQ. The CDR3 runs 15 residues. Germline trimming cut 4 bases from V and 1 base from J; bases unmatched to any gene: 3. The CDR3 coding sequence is TGCGCCAGCAGCAGACTAGCGGGGGAGTCCTACGAGCAGTACGTC. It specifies CASSRLAGESYEQYV.

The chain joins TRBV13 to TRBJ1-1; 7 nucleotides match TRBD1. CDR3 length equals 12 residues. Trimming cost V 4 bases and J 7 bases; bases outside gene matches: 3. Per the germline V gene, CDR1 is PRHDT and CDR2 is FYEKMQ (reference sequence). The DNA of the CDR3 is TGTGCCAGCAGCTCCACAGGGGTTGAAGCTTTCTTT. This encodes CASSSTGVEAFF.

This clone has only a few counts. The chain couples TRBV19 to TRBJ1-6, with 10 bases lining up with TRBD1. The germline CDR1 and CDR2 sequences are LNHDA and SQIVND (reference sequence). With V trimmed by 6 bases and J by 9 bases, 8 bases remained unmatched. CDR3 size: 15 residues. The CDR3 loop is CASSPLGQGTSPLHF. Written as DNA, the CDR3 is TGTGCCAGTAGCCCCCTGGGACAGGGGACTTCACCCCTCCACTTT.

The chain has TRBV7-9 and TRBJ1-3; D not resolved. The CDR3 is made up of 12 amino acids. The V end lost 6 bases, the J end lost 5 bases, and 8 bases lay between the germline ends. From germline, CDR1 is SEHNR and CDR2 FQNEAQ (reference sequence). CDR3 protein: CASSSNRNTIYF. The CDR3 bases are TGTGCCAGCAGTTCAAACAGAAACACCATATATTTT. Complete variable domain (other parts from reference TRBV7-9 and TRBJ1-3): DTGVSQNPRHKITKRGQNVTFRCDPISEHNRLYWYRQTLGQGPEFLTYFQNEAQLEKSRLLSDRFSAERPKGSFSTLEIQRTEQGDSAMYLCASSSNRNTIYFGEGSWLTVV.

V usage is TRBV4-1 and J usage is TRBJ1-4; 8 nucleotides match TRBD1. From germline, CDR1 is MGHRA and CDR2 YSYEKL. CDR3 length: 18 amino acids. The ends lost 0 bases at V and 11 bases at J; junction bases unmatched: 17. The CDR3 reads CASSQEGFSDRVVGKLFF. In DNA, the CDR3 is TGCGCCAGCAGCCAAGAAGGTTTTTCGGACAGGGTAGTGGGTAAACTGTTTTTT.

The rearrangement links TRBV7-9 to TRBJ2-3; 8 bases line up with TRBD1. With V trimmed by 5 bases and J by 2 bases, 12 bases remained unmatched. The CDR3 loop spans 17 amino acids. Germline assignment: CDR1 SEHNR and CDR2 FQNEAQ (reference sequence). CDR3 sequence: CASSRQPGQVHTDTQYF. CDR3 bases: TGTGCCAGCAGCAGACAACCGGGACAGGTCCACACAGATACGCAGTATTTT.

The CDR3 DNA reads as TGTGCCAGCTCCGCGGGGACAGGCCTCTATGGCTACACCTTC. Translating gives CASSAGTGLYGYTF. The chain is built from TRBV18 and TRBJ1-2; the match to TRBD1 covers 8 bases. Per germline, CDR1 KGHSH and CDR2 LQKENI. This CDR3 has 14 residues. Trimming removed 6 bases from V and 4 bases from J; junction bases left unmatched: 7.

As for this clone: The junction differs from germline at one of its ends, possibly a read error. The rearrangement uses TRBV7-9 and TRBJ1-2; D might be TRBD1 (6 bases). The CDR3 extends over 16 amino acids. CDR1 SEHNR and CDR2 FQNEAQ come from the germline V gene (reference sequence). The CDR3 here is CSSSLGYWGRDYGYTF. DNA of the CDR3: TGTTCCAGCAGCTTAGGATACTGGGGGCGGGACTATGGCTACACCTTC.

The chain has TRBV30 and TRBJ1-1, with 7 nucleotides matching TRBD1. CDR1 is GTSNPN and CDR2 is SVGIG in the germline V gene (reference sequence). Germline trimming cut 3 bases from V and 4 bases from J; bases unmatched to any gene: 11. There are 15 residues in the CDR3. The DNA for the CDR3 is TGTGCCTGGAGCCTCGTTGAAGGGGGCGGCACTGAAGCTTTCTTT. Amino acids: CAWSLVEGGGTEAFF.

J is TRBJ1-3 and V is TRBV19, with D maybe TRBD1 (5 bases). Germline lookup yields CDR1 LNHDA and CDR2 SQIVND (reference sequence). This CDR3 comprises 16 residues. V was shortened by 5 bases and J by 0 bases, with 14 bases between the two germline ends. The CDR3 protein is CASSPLIDSSGNTIYF. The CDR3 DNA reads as TGTGCCAGTAGTCCCCTCATCGACAGCTCTGGAAACACCATATATTTT.

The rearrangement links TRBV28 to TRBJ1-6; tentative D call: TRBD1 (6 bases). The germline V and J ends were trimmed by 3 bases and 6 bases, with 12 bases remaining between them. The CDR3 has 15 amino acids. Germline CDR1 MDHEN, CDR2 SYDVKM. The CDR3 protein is CASSLSTGCNSPLHF. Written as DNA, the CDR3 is TGTGCCAGCAGTTTGTCAACAGGGTGTAATTCACCCCTCCACTTT.

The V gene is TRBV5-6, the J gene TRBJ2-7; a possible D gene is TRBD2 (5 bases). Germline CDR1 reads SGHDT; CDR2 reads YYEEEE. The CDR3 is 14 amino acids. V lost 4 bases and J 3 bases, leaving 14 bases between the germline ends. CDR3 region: CASSPRVVRYEQYF. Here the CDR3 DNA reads TGTGCCAGCAGCCCGCGGGTAGTTCGCTACGAGCAGTACTTC.

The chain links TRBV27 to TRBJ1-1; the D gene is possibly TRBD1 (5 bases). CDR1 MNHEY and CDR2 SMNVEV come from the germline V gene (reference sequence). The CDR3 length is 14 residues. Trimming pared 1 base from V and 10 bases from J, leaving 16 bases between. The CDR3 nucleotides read TGTGCCAGCAGTTTATACCAGGGTCGTGGGGTAGCTTTCTTT. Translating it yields CASSLYQGRGVAFF.

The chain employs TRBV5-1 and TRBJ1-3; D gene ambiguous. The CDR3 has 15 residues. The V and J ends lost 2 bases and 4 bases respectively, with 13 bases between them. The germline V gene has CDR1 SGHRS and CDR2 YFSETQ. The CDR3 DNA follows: TGCGCCAGCAGCTTCGGAGAAAACCCCGGAAACACCATATATTTT. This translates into CASSFGENPGNTIYF.

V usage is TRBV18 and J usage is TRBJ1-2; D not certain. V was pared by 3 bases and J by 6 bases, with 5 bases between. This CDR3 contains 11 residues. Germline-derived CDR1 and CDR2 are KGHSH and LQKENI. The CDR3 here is CASSPADGYTF. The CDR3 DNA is TGTGCCAGCTCACCGGCGGATGGCTACACCTTC. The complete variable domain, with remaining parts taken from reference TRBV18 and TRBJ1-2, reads NAGVMQNPRHLVRRRGQEARLRCSPMKGHSHVYWYRQLPEEGLKFMVYLQKENIIDESGMPKERFSAEFPKEGPSILRIQQVVRGDSAAYFCASSPADGYTFGSGTRLTVV.